Below are 9 T cell receptor beta chains sequenced from a single sample in a study of blood T cell repertoires in COVID-19. Clones were sequenced by immunoSEQ multiplex PCR, and TCRdb holds only the in-frame ones, with some missing. The profile shows some 150,000 clones, approximately 80% of them singletons. The specimen sequenced was peripheral blood. The receptors shown here come from a man aged 55 to 70 with active or convalescent COVID-19.

The chain joins TRBV7-2 to TRBJ2-7; 10 bases map to TRBD2. The V gene end was trimmed by 5 bases and the J gene end by 6 bases; junction bases not matched to a gene: 7. The germline V gene encodes CDR1 SGHTA and CDR2 FQGNSA. This CDR3 comprises 14 residues. The CDR3 DNA is TGTGCCAGCAGCCCAGCGGGGGGGGTCATCGAGCAGTACTTC. This translates into CASSPAGGVIEQYF.

For the CDR3, the DNA is TGCGCCAGCAGCTCAAGCAGACTAGCGGGAGAGTCCTACGAGCAGTACTTC. Amino acids: CASSSSRLAGESYEQYF. This chain connects TRBV5-1 to TRBJ2-7; TRBD2 matches at 12 bases. CDR1 is SGHRS, CDR2 YFSETQ, per germline. This CDR3 comprises 17 residues. V gave up 3 bases and J gave up 1 base; unmatched junction bases: 8.

For this clone: The same CDR3 also results from other DNA sequences found in this sample. The chain is built from TRBV19 and TRBJ1-5, with 9 bases lining up with TRBD1. CDR1 and CDR2 from the germline V gene are LNHDA and SQIVND (reference sequence). The V and J ends lost 4 bases and 6 bases, in that order; junction bases with no gene match: 7. This CDR3 comprises 15 residues. CDR3 protein: CASSSTGTGSQPQHF. CDR3 sequence (DNA): TGTGCCAGTAGTAGTACCGGGACAGGGAGTCAGCCCCAGCATTTT.

V gene TRBV11-2 combines with J gene TRBJ2-2; D remains unclear. CDR3 size: 14 residues. Germline V gene sequence: CDR1 SGHAT, CDR2 FQNNGV. The V end lost 3 bases, the J end lost 5 bases, and 10 bases lay between the germline ends. The CDR3 spells CASSFNPRTGELFF. The CDR3 DNA is TGTGCCAGCAGCTTCAACCCCAGGACCGGGGAGCTGTTTTTT. The whole variable domain, remainder taken from reference TRBV11-2 and TRBJ2-2, is EAGVAQSPRYKIIEKRQSVAFWCNPISGHATLYWYQQILGQGPKLLIQFQNNGVVDDSQLPKDRFSAERLKGVDSTLKIQPAKLEDSAVYLCASSFNPRTGELFFGEGSRLTVL.

In this sample, this clone turned up a few times. CDR3: CASSRWVGQAREQYF. The CDR3 DNA reads as TGTGCCAGCAGCCGCTGGGTGGGACAGGCGAGGGAGCAGTACTTC. The J gene is TRBJ2-7, the V gene TRBV7-6; 8 nucleotides agree with TRBD1. CDR1 is SGHVS and CDR2 is FNYEAQ in the germline V gene. The CDR3 runs to 15 residues. V trimming: 5 bases; J trimming: 7 bases; junction bases outside the gene matches: 13.

The chain combines TRBV18 with TRBJ1-4, with D tentatively TRBD1 (6 bases). The CDR3 runs to 15 residues. Deletions cut 3 bases from V and 0 bases from J, with 8 bases between. Germline CDR1 is KGHSH and CDR2 is LQKENI. The chain's CDR3 is CASSPDSTTNEKLFF. In nucleotides, the CDR3 is TGTGCCAGCTCACCGGACAGCACAACTAATGAAAAACTGTTTTTT.

A few counts support this clone. The V and J genes are TRBV28 and TRBJ1-6; perhaps TRBD1 as D (6 bases). The germline gives CDR1 MDHEN, CDR2 SYDVKM. CDR3 size: 16 residues. V was pared by 1 base and J by 2 bases, with 9 bases between. The CDR3: CASSLSRGAYNSPLHF. CDR3 nucleotide sequence: TGTGCCAGCAGTTTATCCAGGGGAGCCTATAATTCACCCCTCCACTTT.

The chain has TRBV28 and TRBJ2-2; D gene uncertain. V lost 3 bases to trimming and J lost 4 bases, with 9 bases between them. The length of the CDR3 is 14 residues. Germline CDR1 reads MDHEN; CDR2 reads SYDVKM. The DNA for the CDR3 is TGTGCCAGCAGTTTTAGTCTTAGCACCGGGGAGCTGTTTTTT. This translates into CASSFSLSTGELFF.

V and J are TRBV29-1 and TRBJ2-1; 11 bases line up with TRBD2. J was trimmed by 6 bases and V by 8 bases; bases with no gene match: 3. The CDR3 extends over 12 amino acids. The germline V gene encodes CDR1 SQVTM and CDR2 ANQGSEA. The CDR3 reads CSSTSGINEQFF. CDR3 bases: TGCAGCTCGACTAGCGGGATCAATGAGCAGTTCTTC.